The sequence of this T cell receptor (beta chain) was determined in a study of human thymus T cells. General study findings and limits: V and J gene usage appeared biased in thymic and blood repertoires.

The CDR3 has 12 amino acids. CDR1 and CDR2 (germline): MDHEN, SYDVKM. The V and J ends lost 3 bases and 8 bases respectively, with 10 bases between them. The count of this clone is one. Its antigen is unknown. Data came from immunoSEQ multiplex PCR; TCRdb stores just in-frame clones and leaves some out. The data contain tens of thousands of clones, 85% to 95% of them singletons. Donor material was obtained from healthy Finnish infants undergoing corrective surgery for congenital heart defects. During surgery, about 0.5-1 mL peripheral blood was drawn from four of eight donors. Blood DNA came from all available leukocytes, not a fixed cell number.

This clonotype was sampled from a boy under three years old with a congenital heart defect but otherwise immunologically healthy. Sequenced sample: blood. This chain uses TRBV28 with TRBJ1-2; D is perhaps TRBD1 (6 bases). CDR3 protein: CASSLIGGGYTF. CDR3 DNA: TGTGCCAGCAGTTTGATTGGGGGCGGCTACACCTTC.